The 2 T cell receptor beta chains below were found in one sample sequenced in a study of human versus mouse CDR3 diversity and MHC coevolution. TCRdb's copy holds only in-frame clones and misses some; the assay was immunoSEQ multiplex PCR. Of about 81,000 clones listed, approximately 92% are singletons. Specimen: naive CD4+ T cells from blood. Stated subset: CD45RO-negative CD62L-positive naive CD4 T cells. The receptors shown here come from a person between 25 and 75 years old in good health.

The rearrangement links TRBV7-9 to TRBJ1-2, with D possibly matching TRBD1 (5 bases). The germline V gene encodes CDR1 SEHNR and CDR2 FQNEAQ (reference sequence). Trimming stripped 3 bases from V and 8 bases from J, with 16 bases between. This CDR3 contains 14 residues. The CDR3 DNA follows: TGTGCCAGCAGCTTTCAGGAAGGGGCGGTGGGCTACACCTTC. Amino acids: CASSFQEGAVGYTF.

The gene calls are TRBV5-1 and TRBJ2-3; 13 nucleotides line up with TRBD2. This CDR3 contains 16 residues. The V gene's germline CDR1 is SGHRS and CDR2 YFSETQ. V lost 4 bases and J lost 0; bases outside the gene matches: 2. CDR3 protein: CASSPGLAGSTDTQYF. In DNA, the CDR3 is TGCGCCAGCAGCCCGGGACTAGCGGGGAGCACAGATACGCAGTATTTT.